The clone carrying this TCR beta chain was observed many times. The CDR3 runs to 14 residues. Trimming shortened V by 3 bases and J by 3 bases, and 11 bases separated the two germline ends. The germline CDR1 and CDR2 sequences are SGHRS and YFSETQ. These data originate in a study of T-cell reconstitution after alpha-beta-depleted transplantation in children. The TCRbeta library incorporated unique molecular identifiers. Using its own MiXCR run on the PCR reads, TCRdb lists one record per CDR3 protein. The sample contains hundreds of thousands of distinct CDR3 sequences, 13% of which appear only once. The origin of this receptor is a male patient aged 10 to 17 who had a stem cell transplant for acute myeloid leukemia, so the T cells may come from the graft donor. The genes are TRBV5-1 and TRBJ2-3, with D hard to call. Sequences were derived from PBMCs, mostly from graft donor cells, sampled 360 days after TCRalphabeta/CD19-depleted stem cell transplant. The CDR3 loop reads CASSYALGTDTQYF. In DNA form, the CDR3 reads TGCGCCAGCAGCTACGCTCTGGGGACAGATACGCAGTATTTT.